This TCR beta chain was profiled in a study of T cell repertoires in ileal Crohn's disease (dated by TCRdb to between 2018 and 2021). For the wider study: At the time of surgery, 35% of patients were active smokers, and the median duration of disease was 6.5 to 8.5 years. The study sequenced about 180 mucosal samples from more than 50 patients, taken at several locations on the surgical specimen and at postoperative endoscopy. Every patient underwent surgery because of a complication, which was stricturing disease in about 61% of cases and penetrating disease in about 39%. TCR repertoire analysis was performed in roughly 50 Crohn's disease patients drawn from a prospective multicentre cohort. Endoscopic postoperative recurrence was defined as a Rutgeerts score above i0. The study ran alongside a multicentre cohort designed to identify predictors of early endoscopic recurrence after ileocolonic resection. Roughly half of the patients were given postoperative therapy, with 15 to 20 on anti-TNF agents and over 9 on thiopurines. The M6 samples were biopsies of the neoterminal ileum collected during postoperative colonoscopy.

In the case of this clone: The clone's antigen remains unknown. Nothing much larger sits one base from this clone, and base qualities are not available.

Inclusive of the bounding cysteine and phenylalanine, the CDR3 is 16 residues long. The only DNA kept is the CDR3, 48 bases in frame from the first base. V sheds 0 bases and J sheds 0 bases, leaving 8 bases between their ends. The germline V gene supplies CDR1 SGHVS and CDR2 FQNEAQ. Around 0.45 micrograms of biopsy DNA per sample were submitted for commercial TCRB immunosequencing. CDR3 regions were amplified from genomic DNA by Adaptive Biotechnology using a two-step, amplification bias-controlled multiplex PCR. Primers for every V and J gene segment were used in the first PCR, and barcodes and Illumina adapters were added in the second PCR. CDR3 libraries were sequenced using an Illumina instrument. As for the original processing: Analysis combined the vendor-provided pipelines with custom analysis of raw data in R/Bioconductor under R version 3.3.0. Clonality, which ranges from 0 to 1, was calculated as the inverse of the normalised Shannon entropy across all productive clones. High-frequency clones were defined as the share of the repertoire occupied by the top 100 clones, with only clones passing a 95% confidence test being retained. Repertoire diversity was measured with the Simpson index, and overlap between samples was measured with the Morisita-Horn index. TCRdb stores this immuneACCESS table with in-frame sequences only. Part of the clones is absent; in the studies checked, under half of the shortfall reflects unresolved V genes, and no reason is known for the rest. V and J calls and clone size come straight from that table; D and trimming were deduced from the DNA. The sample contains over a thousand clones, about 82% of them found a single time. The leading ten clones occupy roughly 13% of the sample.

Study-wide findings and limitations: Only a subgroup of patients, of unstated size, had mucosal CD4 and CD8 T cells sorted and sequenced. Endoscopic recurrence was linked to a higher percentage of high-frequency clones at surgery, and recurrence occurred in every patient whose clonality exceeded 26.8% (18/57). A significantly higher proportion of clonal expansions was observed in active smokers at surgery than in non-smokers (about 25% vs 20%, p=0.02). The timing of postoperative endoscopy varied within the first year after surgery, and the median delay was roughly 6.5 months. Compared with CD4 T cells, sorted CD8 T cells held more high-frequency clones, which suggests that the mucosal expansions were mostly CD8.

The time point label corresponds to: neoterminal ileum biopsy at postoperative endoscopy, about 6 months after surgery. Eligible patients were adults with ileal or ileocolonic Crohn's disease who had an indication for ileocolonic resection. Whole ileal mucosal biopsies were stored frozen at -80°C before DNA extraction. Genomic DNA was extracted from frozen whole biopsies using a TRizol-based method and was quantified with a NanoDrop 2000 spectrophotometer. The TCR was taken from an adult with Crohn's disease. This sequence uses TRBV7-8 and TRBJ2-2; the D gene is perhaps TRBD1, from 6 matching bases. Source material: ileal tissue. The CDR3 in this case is CASSLAGASNTGELFF. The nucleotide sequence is TGTGCCAGCAGCTTAGCGGGGGCCTCGAACACCGGGGAGCTGTTTTTT.